The 14 T cell receptor beta chains reported below all come from one sample, sequenced in a study of blood T cell repertoires in COVID-19. Produced via immunoSEQ multiplex PCR; TCRdb's table is partial and in-frame only. The sample has some 220,000 clones, approximately 78% seen once. Input material: peripheral blood. The receptors here all came from a woman in her 70s with COVID-19, enrolled during active disease.

The chain carries TRBV6-2 or TRBV6-3 and TRBJ1-5; 11 nucleotides match TRBD1. The CDR3 consists of 17 residues. With V trimmed by 4 bases and J by 6 bases, 11 bases remained unmatched. The germline V gene encodes CDR1 MNHEY and CDR2 SVGEGT. CDR3 loop: CASSSGQGASGVQPQHF. DNA for the CDR3: TGTGCCAGCAGTTCTGGACAGGGGGCGAGTGGAGTTCAGCCCCAGCATTTT.

This chain joins TRBV11-2 and TRBJ2-7, with 12 bases that match TRBD2. Germline V gene lookup returns CDR1 SGHAT and CDR2 FQNNGV. The CDR3 is made up of 15 amino acids. V lost 6 bases, J lost 5 bases, and 8 bases stayed unmatched. This chain's CDR3 is CASRPTSGRPHEQYF. In DNA, the CDR3 is TGTGCCAGCAGACCGACTAGCGGGAGACCCCACGAGCAGTACTTC.

The V call is TRBV2, the J call TRBJ1-5, with D hard to call. Trimming took 5 bases from V and 0 from J, leaving 11 bases between them. CDR3 length equals 15 residues. Germline CDR1 reads SNHLY; CDR2 reads FYNNEI. The CDR3 spells CASSTDGVSNQPQHF. CDR3 DNA: TGTGCCAGCAGTACGGACGGGGTTAGCAATCAGCCCCAGCATTTT.

This CDR3 is CASTTSGRGTGELFF. In DNA form, the CDR3 reads TGTGCCAGCACAACTAGCGGGAGAGGTACCGGGGAGCTGTTTTTT. The rearrangement joins TRBV28 to TRBJ2-2; 11 positions match TRBD2. The CDR3 is made up of 15 amino acids. CDR1 is MDHEN, CDR2 SYDVKM, per germline. J lost 5 bases, V lost 7 bases, and 6 bases had no gene match.

The chain uses TRBV10-3 and TRBJ1-6, with 10 nucleotides matching TRBD1. Per germline, CDR1 ENHRY and CDR2 SYGVKD. Trimming took 6 bases from V and 12 from J; bases not matched to a gene: 5. The CDR3 is 13 residues long. The CDR3 protein is CAISRTGGGPLHF. The CDR3 DNA reads TGTGCCATCAGCCGGACAGGGGGAGGACCCCTCCACTTT.

The CDR3 DNA reads TGTGCCAGCAGTGAAGAGGGAGAACCTCCTGAGCAGTACTTC. This codes for CASSEEGEPPEQYF. The chain carries TRBV2 and TRBJ2-7; a possible D gene is TRBD2 (5 bases). The CDR3 consists of 14 residues. Germline CDR1 and CDR2: SNHLY and FYNNEI. Trimming took off 1 base at V and 7 bases at J, with 14 bases between the two ends. The variable domain in full, with the rest retrieved from reference TRBV2 and TRBJ2-7, is EPEVTQTPSHQVTQMGQEVILRCVPISNHLYFYWYRQILGQKVEFLVSFYNNEISEKSEIFDDQFSVERPDGSNFTLKIRSTKLEDSAMYFCASSEEGEPPEQYFGPGTRLTVT.

The chain couples TRBV7-6 to TRBJ1-1; D unresolved. The CDR3 runs to 15 residues. V dropped 5 bases and J dropped 5 bases, with 18 bases sitting between them. CDR1 is SGHVS and CDR2 is FNYEAQ in the germline V gene. Written as DNA, the CDR3 is TGTGCCAGCAGCCAAAATTTGGACTTTATGACTGAAGCTTTCTTT. Translated: CASSQNLDFMTEAFF.

The chain uses TRBV3-1 (or the pseudogene TRBV3-2) and TRBJ2-1, with 12 nucleotides matching TRBD2. This CDR3 contains 15 residues. Unmatched junction bases numbered 4, after V lost 1 base and J lost 9 bases. CDR1 is LGHDT and CDR2 is YNNKEL in the germline V gene (reference sequence). The CDR3 coding sequence is TGTGCCAGCAGCCAAGGTCCTAGCGGGAGGGTTGAGCAGTTCTTC. Translating it yields CASSQGPSGRVEQFF.

The chain uses TRBV28 and TRBJ1-1; no clear D. V lost 7 bases, J lost 4 bases, and 13 bases lay in between. Germline CDR1 is MDHEN and CDR2 is SYDVKM. This CDR3 is built from 13 residues. CDR3 coding DNA: TGTGCCAGCACCCTGACACTCGGCACTGAAGCTTTCTTT. Amino acids: CASTLTLGTEAFF.

This clone has just one count. The chain joins TRBV18 to TRBJ2-7, with unresolved D. V gave up 1 base and J gave up 1 base, with 14 bases separating them. This CDR3 region has 16 residues. In germline, CDR1 is KGHSH, CDR2 LQKENI. The CDR3 sequence: CASSPLTPAASYEQYF. The CDR3 DNA sequence: TGTGCCAGCTCACCACTGACGCCGGCGGCGTCCTACGAGCAGTACTTC.

The chain employs TRBV5-5 and TRBJ2-7; TRBD2 matches at 7 bases. The V segment lost 1 base and the J segment 5 bases; nucleotides outside the gene matches: 9. Germline V CDR1 and CDR2: SGHKS, YYEKEE (reference sequence). This CDR3 comprises 15 residues. CDR3 DNA: TGTGCCAGCAGCTTGCTGACGGGAGGATCCCACGAGCAGTACTTC. Amino acid sequence: CASSLLTGGSHEQYF.

The CDR3 reads CASRPSGSKDEQFF. The CDR3 region has the DNA TGTGCCAGCAGACCTAGCGGGAGCAAGGATGAGCAGTTCTTC. The chain uses TRBV28 and TRBJ2-1; TRBD2 matches at 10 bases. This CDR3 contains 14 residues. Losses at the gene ends were 6 bases for V and 8 bases for J; bases not matched to a gene: 7. Germline CDR1 reads MDHEN; CDR2 reads SYDVKM.

The V and J genes are TRBV7-9 and TRBJ2-7; D gene unclear. V shed 5 bases and J shed 0 bases, with 14 bases lying between them. The CDR3 spans 15 residues. Germline assignment: CDR1 SEHNR and CDR2 FQNEAQ (reference sequence). DNA for the CDR3: TGTGCCAGCAGCCCCCTTGGGCACGCCTCCTACGAGCAGTACTTC. Its protein is CASSPLGHASYEQYF.

The V gene is TRBV30, the J gene TRBJ1-1, with 8 bases fitting TRBD1. V gave up 2 bases and J gave up 2 bases; unmatched junction bases: 10. Germline V CDR1 and CDR2: GTSNPN, SVGIG (reference sequence). CDR3 length equals 16 residues. The CDR3 DNA is TGTGCCTGGAGTTTAATCAGGGGGCTAGGAAACACTGAAGCTTTCTTT. It codes for CAWSLIRGLGNTEAFF.